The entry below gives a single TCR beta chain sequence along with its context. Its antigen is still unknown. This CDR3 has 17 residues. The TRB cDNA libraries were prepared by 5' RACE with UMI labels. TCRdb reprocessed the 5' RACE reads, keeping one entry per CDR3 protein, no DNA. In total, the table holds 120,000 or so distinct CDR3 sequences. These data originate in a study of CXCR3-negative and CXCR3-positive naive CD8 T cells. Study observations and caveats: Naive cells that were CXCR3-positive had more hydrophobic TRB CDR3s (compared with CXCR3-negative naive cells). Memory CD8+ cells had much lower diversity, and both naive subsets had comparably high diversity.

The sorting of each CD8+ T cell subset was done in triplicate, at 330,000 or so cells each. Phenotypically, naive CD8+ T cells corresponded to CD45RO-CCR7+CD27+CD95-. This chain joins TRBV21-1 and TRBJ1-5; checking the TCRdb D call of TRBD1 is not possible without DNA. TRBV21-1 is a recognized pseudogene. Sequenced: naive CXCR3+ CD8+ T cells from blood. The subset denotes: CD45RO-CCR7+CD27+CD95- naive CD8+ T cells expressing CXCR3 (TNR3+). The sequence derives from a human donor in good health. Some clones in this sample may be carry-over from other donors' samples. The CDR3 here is CASSNPGTHYSNQPQHF.